The clone carrying this T cell receptor beta chain was seen just once. Germline V gives CDR1 MGHDK, CDR2 SYGVNS. Trimming pared 3 bases from V and 7 bases from J, leaving 12 bases between. The CDR3 is made up of 13 amino acids. Clones were read by immunoSEQ multiplex PCR, and TCRdb kept only the in-frame ones, dropping some. The sample carries 95,000 to 100,000 clones, 85% to 95% recorded once. The source of the sample is a study of blood T cell repertoires in COVID-19. The specimen was peripheral blood. V is TRBV25-1 and J is TRBJ1-2; D is perhaps TRBD1 (5 bases). The receptor comes from a man aged 50 to 59 with active COVID-19. The CDR3 DNA is TGTGCCAGCAGTGATGTCAGGGTTGCTGGCTACACCTTC. Its protein product is CASSDVRVAGYTF.